This T cell receptor beta chain appears in the sequencing data of a study of monozygotic twins with inflammatory bowel disease. TCRdb re-called the 5' RACE reads and shows each CDR3 protein once, DNA omitted. The sample's table shows over 35,000 distinct CDR3 sequences. This CDR3 has 17 residues. In germline, CDR1 is SGHRS, CDR2 YFSETQ. Source material: blood. This clonotype originated in a human donor with ulcerative colitis or Crohn's disease, or a healthy co-twin of an affected twin (not recorded which). The chain combines TRBV5-1 with TRBJ2-7; TCRdb reports TRBD1, a call that lacks DNA to check it against. The CDR3 spells CASTPGVSRQGAYEQYF.